Each of the 15 T cell receptor beta chains below was sequenced from the same sample in a study of T-cell memory formation after mild COVID-19. Each CDR3 protein is one row after TCRdb ran MiXCR on the 5' RACE reads. Of about 470,000 distinct CDR3 sequences detected, 25% appear once; the ten largest clones hold under 15%. The specimen sequenced was PBMCs or a T cell subset sorted from them (not recorded which). The receptors originated from an adult woman who had mild COVID-19 (a few samples of this study predate the infection). Cell type and time point are not known.

This clonotype was picked up a small number of times. V usage is TRBV9 and J usage is TRBJ1-2; tentatively, D is TRBD1 (5 bases). The CDR3 has 15 amino acids. Germline CDR1 reads SGDLS; CDR2 reads YYNGEE. Trimming removed 0 bases at V and 6 bases at J, with 15 bases between. In nucleotides, the CDR3 is TGTGCCAGCAGCGTAGAGGGGCAGGTTTTGAATGGCTACACCTTC. This codes for CASSVEGQVLNGYTF.

This clonotype was picked up many times. The chain carries TRBV12-3 or TRBV12-4 and TRBJ1-1; tentatively, D is TRBD1 (5 bases). The CDR3 has 16 residues. V was pared by 3 bases and J by 0 bases, with 14 bases between. The CDR3 nucleotides read TGTGCCAGCAGTTTGTCGGGGGGGACGATGAACACTGAAGCTTTCTTT. Translated: CASSLSGGTMNTEAFF.

In this sample, this clonotype turned up many times. The chain links TRBV4-2 to TRBJ2-7; 9 nucleotides align to TRBD2. CDR1 is LGHNA, CDR2 YNFKEQ, per germline. This CDR3 is built from 16 residues. The ends lost 2 bases at V and 1 base at J; junction bases unmatched: 6. In DNA form, the CDR3 reads TGTGCCAGCAGCCAAATACCTAGCGGGGAGTCCTACGAGCAGTACTTC. This translates into CASSQIPSGESYEQYF.

The chain has TRBV9 and TRBJ2-5; 12 bases are a match to TRBD1. J lost 4 bases, V lost 4 bases, and 5 bases had no gene match. Germline CDR1 is SGDLS and CDR2 is YYNGEE. The CDR3 has 15 residues. This CDR3 reads CASSLGTGGVETQYF. DNA of the CDR3: TGTGCCAGCAGCCTCGGGACAGGGGGCGTAGAGACCCAGTACTTC. The full variable domain, in which reference TRBV9 and TRBJ2-5 provide the parts outside the CDR3, is DSGVTQTPKHLITATGQRVTLRCSPRSGDLSVYWYQQSLDQGLQFLIQYYNGEERAKGNILERFSAQQFPDLHSELNLSSLELGDSALYFCASSLGTGGVETQYFGPGTRLLVL.

This chain uses TRBV12-3 or TRBV12-4 with TRBJ2-3; 9 bases line up with TRBD1. V trimming: 4 bases; J trimming: 3 bases; junction bases outside the gene matches: 14. CDR3 length: 18 amino acids. The CDR3 nucleotides read TGTGCCAGCAGTTCTCTCCCGGGACAGGGACCGGGTACAGATACGCAGTATTTT. Protein sequence: CASSSLPGQGPGTDTQYF.

In its sample, this clonotype was seen many times. Written as DNA, the CDR3 is TGTGCCAGCAGCTTCCGGTCGGCCGGGATCTACGAGCAGTACTTC. This sequence encodes CASSFRSAGIYEQYF. The chain is built from TRBV7-9 and TRBJ2-7, with TRBD2 as a possible D gene (5 bases). There are 15 residues in the CDR3. Germline CDR1 is SEHNR and CDR2 is FQNEAQ (reference sequence). Deletions cut 3 bases from V and 3 bases from J, with 15 bases between.

V is TRBV7-8 and J is TRBJ2-3; D not resolved. This CDR3 spans 14 amino acids. The germline V and J ends were trimmed by 5 bases and 0 bases, with 9 bases remaining between them. CDR1 SGHVS and CDR2 FQNEAQ come from the germline V gene. In DNA form, the CDR3 reads TGTGCCAGCAGCCTCATGGACAGCACAGATACGCAGTATTTT. It codes for CASSLMDSTDTQYF.

The gene calls are TRBV6-2 or TRBV6-3 and TRBJ2-7, with D perhaps matching TRBD2 (6 bases). V was trimmed by 2 bases and J by 2 bases, leaving 10 bases between them. From germline, CDR1 is MNHEY and CDR2 SVGEGT. The CDR3 contains 14 residues. The CDR3 reads CASSYTGLTYEQYF. The CDR3 coding sequence is TGTGCCAGCAGTTACACTGGACTAACCTACGAGCAGTACTTC.

The J gene is TRBJ1-5, the V gene TRBV24-1; TRBD1 matches at 9 bases. CDR1 and CDR2 (germline): KGHDR, SFDVKD. The trim removed 4 bases at V and 3 bases at J, leaving 6 bases unmatched. CDR3 size: 16 residues. CDR3 region: CATSEPGTGINQPQHF. As DNA, the CDR3 is TGTGCCACCAGTGAGCCCGGGACAGGGATCAATCAGCCCCAGCATTTT.

The genes are TRBV9 and TRBJ2-5; the match to TRBD2 covers 9 bases. The CDR3 has 16 amino acids. Germline V CDR1 and CDR2: SGDLS, YYNGEE. Losses at the gene ends were 0 bases for V and 4 bases for J; bases not matched to a gene: 7. CDR3 residues: CASSVVGLARRETQYF. The DNA of the CDR3 is TGTGCCAGCAGCGTAGTCGGACTAGCGAGAAGAGAGACCCAGTACTTC.

The chain is built from TRBV29-1 and TRBJ2-7; TRBD2 matches at 8 bases. Germline CDR1 and CDR2: SQVTM and ANQGSEA. The CDR3 loop spans 13 amino acids. V was pared by 6 bases and J by 1 base, with 5 bases of the junction left unmatched. The CDR3 sequence: CSVQRGMSYEQYF. CDR3 in DNA: TGCAGCGTGCAGCGGGGGATGTCCTACGAGCAGTACTTC.

This clonotype was seen many times. The chain links TRBV2 to TRBJ2-3; 10 bases match TRBD2. The CDR3 totals 15 residues. Germline V gives CDR1 SNHLY, CDR2 FYNNEI. V gave up 5 bases and J gave up 2 bases; unmatched junction bases: 4. Written as DNA, the CDR3 is TGTGCCAGCAGTCCACTAGCGGGGTCCACAGATACGCAGTATTTT. Protein sequence: CASSPLAGSTDTQYF.

Here the CDR3 reads CASMSWVRRGRDNEQFF. In DNA, the CDR3 is TGTGCCAGTATGAGTTGGGTTCGCCGCGGGAGAGACAATGAGCAGTTCTTC. The rearrangement joins TRBV19 to TRBJ2-1; 7 nucleotides match TRBD2. CDR3 size: 17 residues. With 7 bases clipped from V and 5 bases from J, the junction kept 17 bases outside the gene matches. Germline V gives CDR1 LNHDA, CDR2 SQIVND (reference sequence).

The sample holds a few counts of this clonotype. The DNA for the CDR3 is TGTGCCAGCAGTTCCCCCGGGACAGGTCGGGAAAAACTGTTTTTT. Its translation is CASSSPGTGREKLFF. V and J are TRBV12-3 or TRBV12-4 and TRBJ1-4; 8 bases are shared with TRBD1. V dropped 4 bases and J dropped 8; count of bases not matched to a gene: 9. The CDR3 totals 15 residues.

CDR3 nucleotide sequence: TGTGCCAGCAGTTATAGCGGGGCCCTCTCCTACAATGAGCAGTTCTTC. Amino acid sequence: CASSYSGALSYNEQFF. The chain employs TRBV6-5 and TRBJ2-1; 8 bases fit TRBD2. V shed 3 bases and J 0 bases; nucleotides not matched to a gene: 4. The CDR3 is made up of 16 amino acids. The germline V gene encodes CDR1 MNHEY and CDR2 SVGAGI.